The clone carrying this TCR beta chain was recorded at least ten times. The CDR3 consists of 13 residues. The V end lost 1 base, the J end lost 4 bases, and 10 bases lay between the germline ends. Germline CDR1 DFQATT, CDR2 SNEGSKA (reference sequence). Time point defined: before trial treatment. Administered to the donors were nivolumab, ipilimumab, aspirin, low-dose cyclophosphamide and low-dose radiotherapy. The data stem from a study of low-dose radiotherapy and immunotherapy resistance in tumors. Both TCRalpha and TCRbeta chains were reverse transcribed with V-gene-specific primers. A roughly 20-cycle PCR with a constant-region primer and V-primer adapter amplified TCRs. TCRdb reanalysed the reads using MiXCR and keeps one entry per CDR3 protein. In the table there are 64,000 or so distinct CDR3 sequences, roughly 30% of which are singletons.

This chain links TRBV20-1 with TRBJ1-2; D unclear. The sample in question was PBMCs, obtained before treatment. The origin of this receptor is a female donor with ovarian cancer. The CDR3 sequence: CSARVARSYGYTF. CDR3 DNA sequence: TGCAGTGCTAGAGTAGCCAGGAGCTATGGCTACACCTTC.